The entry that follows covers one TCR beta chain sequence. TCRdb's copy holds only in-frame clones and misses some; the assay was immunoSEQ multiplex PCR. This table holds 80,000 or so clones, around 92% found once. V gave up 4 bases and J gave up 5 bases, with 9 bases separating them. The germline V gene encodes CDR1 ENHRY and CDR2 SYGVKD. CDR3 length equals 13 residues. The entry originates in a study of control samples from healthy donors and cancer patients. The receptor's source is a man between 50 and 59 years old in good health. The J gene is TRBJ1-5, the V gene TRBV10-3; D gene uncertain. The sequencing input was blood. As DNA, the CDR3 is TGTGCCATCAGTGTGGACGGGTATCAGCCCCAGCATTTT. This translates into CAISVDGYQPQHF.